This paragraph covers one T cell receptor beta chain sequence. The antigen is undetermined. Time point described: after neoadjuvant nivolumab, at surgical resection. These data belong to a study of neoadjuvant anti-PD-1 for oral cavity cancer. Whole-study results and caveats: Expansion of preexisting intratumoral clones was suggested to aid response.

Tumor libraries mostly used around 5.2 ug genomic DNA, two replicates each. TCRdb keeps only in-frame clones here, not all; method: immunoSEQ multiplex PCR. This sample has nearly 15,000 clones; roughly two fifths occur once, and the top ten carry roughly 40%. This sample comprised tumor tissue, obtained after nivolumab (anti-PD-1) treatment. The clonotype comes from a person aged 35-79 years with oral cavity squamous cell carcinoma.

CDR3 sequence: CASNVDKNTEAFF. Here the CDR3 DNA reads TGTGCCAGCAACGTCGACAAGAACACTGAAGCTTTCTTT. The chain links TRBV7-2 to TRBJ1-1; D is unresolved. The CDR3 contains 13 residues. Germline CDR1 reads SGHTA; CDR2 reads FQGNSA. V was pared by 7 bases and J by 1 base, with 10 bases between. Based on the CDR3 plus reference TRBV7-2 and TRBJ1-1, the full variable domain is GAGVSQSPSNKVTEKGKDVELRCDPISGHTALYWYRQSLGQGLEFLIYFQGNSAPDKSGLPSDRFSAERTGGSVSTLTIQRTQQEDSAVYLCASNVDKNTEAFFGQGTRLTVV.